Listed below are T cell receptor beta chains from one sample, sequenced in a study of blood T cell repertoires in COVID-19. Clones were sequenced by immunoSEQ multiplex PCR, and TCRdb holds only the in-frame ones, with some missing. Of roughly 420,000 clones listed, 88% are singletons. Sequences were obtained from PBMCs or T cells enriched from blood (not recorded which). The source of these receptors is a woman younger than 45 with acute COVID-19. Both conserved end residues are part of each CDR3. Fields, in order: D gene, V gene, clone size, CDR3 length, J gene, CDR3 protein, CDR3 DNA. The D gene is left open where the match is weak. Some rows mark clone size as missing; the rest say once, few, many or name a class of expanded clone.

d_call: NA; v_call: TRBV29-1; clone_size: few; cdr3_length: 12; j_call: TRBJ1-5; cdr3_aa: CSVRQGNQPQHF; cdr3_nt: TGCAGCGTTCGGCAGGGCAATCAGCCCCAGCATTTT
d_call: TRBD1; v_call: TRBV6-5; clone_size: NA; cdr3_length: 14; j_call: TRBJ1-5; cdr3_aa: CASRSTGVDQPQHF; cdr3_nt: TGTGCCAGCAGGTCTACAGGGGTAGATCAGCCCCAGCATTTT
d_call: NA; v_call: TRBV5-1; clone_size: few; cdr3_length: 16; j_call: TRBJ2-2; cdr3_aa: CASSFGGGLNTGELFF; cdr3_nt: TGCGCCAGCAGCTTTGGAGGGGGCTTAAACACCGGGGAGCTGTTTTTT
d_call: TRBD2; v_call: TRBV11-2; clone_size: NA; cdr3_length: 14; j_call: TRBJ2-7; cdr3_aa: CASSHGGKAYEQYF; cdr3_nt: TGTGCCAGCAGCCACGGGGGGAAGGCCTACGAGCAGTACTTC
d_call: NA; v_call: TRBV5-1; clone_size: few; cdr3_length: 14; j_call: TRBJ2-7; cdr3_aa: CASSLGYTAYEQYF; cdr3_nt: TGCGCCAGCAGCTTGGGCTACACAGCCTACGAGCAGTACTTC
d_call: NA; v_call: TRBV7-9; clone_size: NA; cdr3_length: 15; j_call: TRBJ2-7; cdr3_aa: CASRTRDRASYEQYF; cdr3_nt: TGTGCCAGCCGCACAAGAGACAGAGCTTCCTACGAGCAGTACTTC
d_call: TRBD1; v_call: TRBV12-3/TRBV12-4; clone_size: NA; cdr3_length: 13; j_call: TRBJ2-7; cdr3_aa: CASSPTGEYEQYF; cdr3_nt: TGTGCCAGCAGTCCTACAGGGGAGTACGAGCAGTACTTC
d_call: NA; v_call: TRBV5-5; clone_size: NA; cdr3_length: 14; j_call: TRBJ2-7; cdr3_aa: CASSLGIRDYEQYF; cdr3_nt: TGTGCCAGCAGCTTGGGTATCAGGGACTACGAGCAGTACTTC
d_call: NA; v_call: TRBV7-2; clone_size: NA; cdr3_length: 15; j_call: TRBJ1-1; cdr3_aa: CASSPSPGHGIEAFF; cdr3_nt: TGTGCCAGCAGTCCATCTCCGGGACACGGAATTGAAGCTTTCTTT
d_call: NA; v_call: TRBV20-1; clone_size: NA; cdr3_length: 13; j_call: TRBJ1-2; cdr3_aa: CSAIDRLPFGYTF; cdr3_nt: TGCAGTGCTATTGACAGACTTCCTTTTGGCTACACCTTC
d_call: NA; v_call: TRBV3-1/TRBV3-2; clone_size: NA; cdr3_length: 11; j_call: TRBJ1-6; cdr3_aa: CASSQSGPLHF; cdr3_nt: TGTGCCAGCAGCCAAAGCGGTCCCCTCCACTTT
d_call: NA; v_call: TRBV19; clone_size: NA; cdr3_length: 11; j_call: TRBJ2-1; cdr3_aa: CASSKTGEQFF; cdr3_nt: TGTGCCAGTAGCAAAACAGGGGAGCAGTTCTTC
d_call: NA; v_call: TRBV4-2; clone_size: NA; cdr3_length: 17; j_call: TRBJ1-1; cdr3_aa: CASSQEGAGRFGTEAFF; cdr3_nt: TGTGCCAGCAGCCAAGAGGGGGCAGGGAGATTCGGAACTGAAGCTTTCTTT
d_call: NA; v_call: TRBV30; clone_size: NA; cdr3_length: 14; j_call: TRBJ1-2; cdr3_aa: CAWSGGGGGYGYTF; cdr3_nt: TGTGCCTGGAGTGGCGGGGGGGGAGGCTATGGCTACACCTTC
d_call: NA; v_call: TRBV5-4; clone_size: NA; cdr3_length: 13; j_call: TRBJ2-5; cdr3_aa: CASSWGGRETQYF; cdr3_nt: TGTGCCAGCAGCTGGGGGGGCCGGGAGACCCAGTACTTC
d_call: TRBD1; v_call: TRBV2; clone_size: NA; cdr3_length: 14; j_call: TRBJ1-1; cdr3_aa: CASSGRTGGPEAFF; cdr3_nt: TGTGCCAGCAGTGGAAGGACAGGGGGCCCTGAAGCTTTCTTT
d_call: NA; v_call: TRBV5-4; clone_size: NA; cdr3_length: 15; j_call: TRBJ1-6; cdr3_aa: CASSLSAGDGSPLHF; cdr3_nt: TGTGCCAGCAGCTTGTCAGCAGGGGATGGTTCACCCCTCCACTTT
d_call: NA; v_call: TRBV2; clone_size: few; cdr3_length: 14; j_call: TRBJ2-1; cdr3_aa: CASSDRWVYNEQFF; cdr3_nt: TGTGCCAGCAGTGACAGGTGGGTCTACAATGAGCAGTTCTTC
d_call: TRBD1; v_call: TRBV5-4; clone_size: NA; cdr3_length: 14; j_call: TRBJ2-7; cdr3_aa: CASSLAGQNYEQYF; cdr3_nt: TGTGCCAGCAGCTTGGCGGGACAGAACTACGAGCAGTACTTC
d_call: NA; v_call: TRBV19; clone_size: NA; cdr3_length: 15; j_call: TRBJ2-6; cdr3_aa: CASKRTSSGANVLTF; cdr3_nt: TGTGCCAGTAAACGGACATCATCTGGGGCCAACGTCCTGACTTTC
d_call: NA; v_call: TRBV3-1/TRBV3-2; clone_size: few; cdr3_length: 15; j_call: TRBJ1-4; cdr3_aa: CASSHLTGTNEKLFF; cdr3_nt: TGTGCCAGCAGCCACCTCACAGGCACGAATGAAAAACTGTTTTTT
d_call: TRBD1; v_call: TRBV11-1; clone_size: once; cdr3_length: 15; j_call: TRBJ1-2; cdr3_aa: CASSPRAGGNYGYTF; cdr3_nt: TGTGCCAGCAGCCCCAGGGCAGGGGGGAACTATGGCTACACCTTC
d_call: NA; v_call: TRBV6-1; clone_size: NA; cdr3_length: 12; j_call: TRBJ2-5; cdr3_aa: CASSEEGGPQYF; cdr3_nt: TGTGCCAGCAGTGAAGAAGGGGGACCCCAGTACTTC
d_call: TRBD1; v_call: TRBV6-1; clone_size: once; cdr3_length: 15; j_call: TRBJ2-7; cdr3_aa: CASSEGQQLLYEQYF; cdr3_nt: TGTGCCAGCAGTGAGGGACAGCAACTCCTTTACGAGCAGTACTTC
d_call: TRBD1; v_call: TRBV6-5; clone_size: NA; cdr3_length: 13; j_call: TRBJ1-2; cdr3_aa: CASIPGGAYGYTF; cdr3_nt: TGTGCCAGCATCCCAGGGGGAGCCTATGGCTACACCTTC
d_call: NA; v_call: TRBV9; clone_size: NA; cdr3_length: 15; j_call: TRBJ2-7; cdr3_aa: CASSVAPGDPYEQYF; cdr3_nt: TGTGCCAGCAGCGTAGCACCGGGGGACCCCTACGAGCAGTACTTC
d_call: TRBD1; v_call: TRBV3-1/TRBV3-2; clone_size: once; cdr3_length: 15; j_call: TRBJ2-7; cdr3_aa: CASSRFGQGVYEQYF; cdr3_nt: TGTGCCAGCAGCCGTTTCGGACAGGGAGTTTACGAGCAGTACTTC
d_call: TRBD1; v_call: TRBV4-3; clone_size: NA; cdr3_length: 16; j_call: TRBJ1-6; cdr3_aa: CASSQELAQGNSPLHF; cdr3_nt: TGCGCCAGCAGCCAAGAGCTCGCACAGGGGAATTCACCCCTCCACTTT
d_call: NA; v_call: TRBV4-3; clone_size: NA; cdr3_length: 17; j_call: TRBJ1-5; cdr3_aa: CASSQDAPGLSNQPQHF; cdr3_nt: TGCGCCAGCAGCCAAGATGCCCCTGGCCTCAGCAATCAGCCCCAGCATTTT
d_call: NA; v_call: TRBV19; clone_size: once; cdr3_length: 12; j_call: TRBJ2-2; cdr3_aa: CASSIERRELFF; cdr3_nt: TGTGCCAGTAGTATAGAGAGGCGGGAGCTGTTTTTT
d_call: TRBD1; v_call: TRBV6-2/TRBV6-3; clone_size: NA; cdr3_length: 18; j_call: TRBJ1-5; cdr3_aa: CASSYTRQGNSGNQPQHF; cdr3_nt: TGTGCCAGCAGTTACACCCGACAGGGCAATTCGGGCAATCAGCCCCAGCATTTT
d_call: NA; v_call: TRBV24-1; clone_size: NA; cdr3_length: 14; j_call: TRBJ2-7; cdr3_aa: CATSDRTNPYEQYF; cdr3_nt: TGTGCCACCTCCGACAGGACGAACCCCTACGAGCAGTACTTC
d_call: TRBD1; v_call: TRBV6-5; clone_size: NA; cdr3_length: 14; j_call: TRBJ1-2; cdr3_aa: CASSYRDRGYGYTF; cdr3_nt: TGTGCCAGCAGTTACCGTGACAGGGGATATGGCTACACCTTC
d_call: TRBD1; v_call: TRBV6-1; clone_size: NA; cdr3_length: 16; j_call: TRBJ2-7; cdr3_aa: CASSEAWTGGSYEQYF; cdr3_nt: TGTGCCAGCAGTGAAGCATGGACAGGGGGCTCCTACGAGCAGTACTTC
d_call: TRBD1; v_call: TRBV20-1; clone_size: NA; cdr3_length: 13; j_call: TRBJ2-3; cdr3_aa: CSASPGGGDTQYF; cdr3_nt: TGCAGTGCTAGTCCAGGGGGCGGAGATACGCAGTATTTT
d_call: NA; v_call: TRBV24-1; clone_size: NA; cdr3_length: 18; j_call: TRBJ2-2; cdr3_aa: CATSAADAGRGNTGELFF; cdr3_nt: TGTGCCACCAGTGCTGCGGACGCAGGGCGGGGAAACACCGGGGAGCTGTTTTTT
d_call: TRBD1; v_call: TRBV4-2; clone_size: NA; cdr3_length: 15; j_call: TRBJ1-4; cdr3_aa: CASRQGVGTNEKLFF; cdr3_nt: TGTGCCAGCAGACAGGGGGTCGGAACTAATGAAAAACTGTTTTTT
d_call: NA; v_call: TRBV1; clone_size: NA; cdr3_length: 14; j_call: TRBJ1-5; cdr3_aa: CTSSQAGGNQPQHF; cdr3_nt: TGCACCAGCAGCCAAGCAGGGGGGAATCAGCCCCAGCATTTT
d_call: TRBD1; v_call: TRBV5-6; clone_size: NA; cdr3_length: 17; j_call: TRBJ1-2; cdr3_aa: CASSSRDRGARSYGYTF; cdr3_nt: TGTGCCAGCAGCTCCCGGGACAGGGGCGCCAGAAGCTATGGCTACACCTTC
d_call: NA; v_call: TRBV5-1; clone_size: NA; cdr3_length: 15; j_call: TRBJ1-1; cdr3_aa: CASSFLAGGNTEAFF; cdr3_nt: TGCGCCAGCAGCTTCTTGGCCGGGGGGAACACTGAAGCTTTCTTT
d_call: NA; v_call: TRBV11-2; clone_size: NA; cdr3_length: 15; j_call: TRBJ2-7; cdr3_aa: CASRPSPVAFHEQYF; cdr3_nt: TGTGCCAGCAGACCCTCCCCGGTAGCTTTCCACGAGCAGTACTTC
d_call: TRBD1; v_call: TRBV5-6; clone_size: NA; cdr3_length: 14; j_call: TRBJ1-1; cdr3_aa: CASTAGQGLTEAFF; cdr3_nt: TGTGCCAGCACCGCCGGACAGGGGCTCACTGAAGCTTTCTTT
d_call: NA; v_call: TRBV30; clone_size: NA; cdr3_length: 17; j_call: TRBJ1-3; cdr3_aa: CAWSLLVGQHSGNTIYF; cdr3_nt: TGTGCCTGGAGTTTACTAGTTGGACAGCACTCTGGAAACACCATATATTTT
d_call: TRBD2; v_call: TRBV19; clone_size: NA; cdr3_length: 14; j_call: TRBJ2-1; cdr3_aa: CASSSLAGGNEQFF; cdr3_nt: TGTGCCAGTAGTAGTCTAGCGGGGGGCAATGAGCAGTTCTTC
d_call: TRBD1; v_call: TRBV19; clone_size: NA; cdr3_length: 15; j_call: TRBJ1-4; cdr3_aa: CASRRLRDRGEKLFF; cdr3_nt: TGTGCCAGTAGAAGACTACGGGACAGGGGCGAAAAACTGTTTTTT